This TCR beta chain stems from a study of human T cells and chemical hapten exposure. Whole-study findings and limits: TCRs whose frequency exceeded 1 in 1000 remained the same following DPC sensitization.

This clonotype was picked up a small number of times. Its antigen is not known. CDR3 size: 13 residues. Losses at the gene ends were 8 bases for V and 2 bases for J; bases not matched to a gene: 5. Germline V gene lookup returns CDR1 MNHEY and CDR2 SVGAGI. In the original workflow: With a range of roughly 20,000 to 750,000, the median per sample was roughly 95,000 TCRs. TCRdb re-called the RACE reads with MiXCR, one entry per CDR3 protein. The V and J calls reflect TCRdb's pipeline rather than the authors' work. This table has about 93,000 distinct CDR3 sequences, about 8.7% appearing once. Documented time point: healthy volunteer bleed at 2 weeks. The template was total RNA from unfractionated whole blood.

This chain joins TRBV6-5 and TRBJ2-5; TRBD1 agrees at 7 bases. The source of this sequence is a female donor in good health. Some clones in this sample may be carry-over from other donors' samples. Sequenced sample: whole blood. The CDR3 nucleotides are TGTGCCAGCCGACAGGGCGAACAAGAGACCCAGTACTTC. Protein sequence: CASRQGEQETQYF.